The TCR beta chain described here comes from a study of shared clonotypes between healthy human individuals. Overall study findings and caveats: Researchers sampled only blood; tissue repertoires likely differ.

Data came from immunoSEQ multiplex PCR; TCRdb stores just in-frame clones and leaves some out. This table holds roughly 2.1 million clones, 93% found once. This CDR3 contains 18 residues. Germline V gene data show CDR1 as KGHSH and CDR2 as LQKENI. After removal of 0 bases from V and 0 bases from J, the junction contained 5 bases not matched to a gene. Of note for this clone: Antigen unknown.

Only CD45RO-negative cells positively selected for CCR7 counted as naive CD8 cells, so terminally differentiated effector memory CD45RA+ cells were excluded. This chain uses TRBV18 with TRBJ2-3, with 11 nucleotides matching TRBD2. Sequenced material: naive CD8+ T cells from PBMCs. This TCR derives from a man aged 18 to 35 in good health. Some clones in this sample may be carry-over from other donors' samples. The CDR3 DNA reads TGTGCCAGCTCACCACCCCGACTAGCGGGAACTAGCACAGATACGCAGTATTTT. Translating it yields CASSPPRLAGTSTDTQYF. The full variable domain, rest sourced from reference TRBV18 and TRBJ2-3, is NAGVMQNPRHLVRRRGQEARLRCSPMKGHSHVYWYRQLPEEGLKFMVYLQKENIIDESGMPKERFSAEFPKEGPSILRIQQVVRGDSAAYFCASSPPRLAGTSTDTQYFGPGTRLTVL.